This T cell receptor (beta chain) was recorded in a study of CD8+ T cells in alopecia areata. Reverse transcription of extracted RNA yielded cDNA, which provided the sequencing template. Clones were read by immunoSEQ multiplex PCR, and TCRdb kept only the in-frame ones, dropping some. The table has about 30,000 clones, 62% seen once; the top ten hold roughly 18%. The study team obtained lesional scalp punch biopsies and peripheral blood from alopecia areata patients. Germline V gene sequence: CDR1 MDHEN, CDR2 SYDVKM. The V end was cut by 4 bases, the J end by 2 bases, with 12 bases between. The CDR3 consists of 14 residues.

The sequenced sample was NKG2D-high CD8+ T cells sorted from blood. The chain carries TRBV28 and TRBJ2-7; the D gene is possibly TRBD1 (6 bases). This clonotype originated in a human donor with alopecia areata. This CDR3 is CASSSRQAPYEQYF. The CDR3 DNA reads TGTGCCAGCAGTTCCCGACAGGCCCCCTACGAGCAGTACTTC.